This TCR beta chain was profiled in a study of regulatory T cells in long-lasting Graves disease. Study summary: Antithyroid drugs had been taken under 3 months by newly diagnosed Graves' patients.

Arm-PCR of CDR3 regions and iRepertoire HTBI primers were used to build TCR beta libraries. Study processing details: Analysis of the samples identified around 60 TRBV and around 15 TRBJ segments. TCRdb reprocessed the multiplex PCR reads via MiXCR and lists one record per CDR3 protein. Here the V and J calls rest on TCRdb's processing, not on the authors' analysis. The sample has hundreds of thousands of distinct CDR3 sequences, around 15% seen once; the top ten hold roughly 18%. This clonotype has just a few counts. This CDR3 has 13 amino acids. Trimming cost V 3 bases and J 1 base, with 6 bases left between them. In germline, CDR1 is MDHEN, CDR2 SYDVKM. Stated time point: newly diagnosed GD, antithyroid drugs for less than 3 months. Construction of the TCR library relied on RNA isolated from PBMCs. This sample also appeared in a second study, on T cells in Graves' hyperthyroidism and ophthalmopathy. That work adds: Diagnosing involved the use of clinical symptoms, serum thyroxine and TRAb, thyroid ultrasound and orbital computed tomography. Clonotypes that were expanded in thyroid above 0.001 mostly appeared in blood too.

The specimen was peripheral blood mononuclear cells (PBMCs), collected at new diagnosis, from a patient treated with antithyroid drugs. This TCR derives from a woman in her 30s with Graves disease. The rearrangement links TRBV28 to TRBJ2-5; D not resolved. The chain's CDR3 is CASSLPSQETQYF. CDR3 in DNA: TGTGCCAGCAGTTTGCCCAGCCAAGAGACCCAGTACTTC. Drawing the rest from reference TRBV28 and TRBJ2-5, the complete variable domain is DVKVTQSSRYLVKRTGEKVFLECVQDMDHENMFWYRQDPGLGLRLIYFSYDVKMKEKGDIPEGYSVSREKKERFSLILESASTNQTSMYLCASSLPSQETQYFGPGTRLLVL.